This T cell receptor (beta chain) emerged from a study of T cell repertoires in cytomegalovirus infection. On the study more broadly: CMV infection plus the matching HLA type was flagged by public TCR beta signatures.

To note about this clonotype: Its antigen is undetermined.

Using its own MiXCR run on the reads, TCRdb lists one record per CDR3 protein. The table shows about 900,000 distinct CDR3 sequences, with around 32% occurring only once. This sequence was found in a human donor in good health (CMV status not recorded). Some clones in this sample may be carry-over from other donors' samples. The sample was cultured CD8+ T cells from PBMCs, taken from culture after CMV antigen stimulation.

The CDR3: CASRRVDTDTQYF. The CDR3 DNA is TGTGCCAGCAGGCGGGTGGACACAGATACGCAGTATTTT. This chain joins TRBV7-9 and TRBJ2-3; D may be TRBD2 (5 bases). V was cut by 6 bases and J by 2 bases, with 9 bases left in between. Germline-derived CDR1 and CDR2 are SEHNR and FQNEAQ (reference sequence). The CDR3 runs to 13 residues.